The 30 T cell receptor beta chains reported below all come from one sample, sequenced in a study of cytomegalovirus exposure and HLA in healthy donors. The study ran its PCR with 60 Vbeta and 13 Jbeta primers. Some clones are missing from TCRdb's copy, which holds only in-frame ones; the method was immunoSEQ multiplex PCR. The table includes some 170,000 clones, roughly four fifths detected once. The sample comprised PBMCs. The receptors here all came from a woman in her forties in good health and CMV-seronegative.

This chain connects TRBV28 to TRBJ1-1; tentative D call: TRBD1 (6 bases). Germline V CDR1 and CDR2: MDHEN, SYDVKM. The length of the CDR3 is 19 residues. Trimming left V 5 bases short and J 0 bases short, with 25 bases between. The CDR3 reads CASSPLPRPGQFMNTEAFF. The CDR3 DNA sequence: TGTGCCAGCAGTCCCTTGCCCCGCCCGGGACAATTCATGAACACTGAAGCTTTCTTT.

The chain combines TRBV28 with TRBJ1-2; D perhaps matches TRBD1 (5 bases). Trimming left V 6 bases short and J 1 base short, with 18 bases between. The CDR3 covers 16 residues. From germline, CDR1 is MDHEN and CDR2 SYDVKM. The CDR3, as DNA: TGTGCCAGCAGATTACACTGGGGGGACCTTAACTATGGCTACACCTTC. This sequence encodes CASRLHWGDLNYGYTF.

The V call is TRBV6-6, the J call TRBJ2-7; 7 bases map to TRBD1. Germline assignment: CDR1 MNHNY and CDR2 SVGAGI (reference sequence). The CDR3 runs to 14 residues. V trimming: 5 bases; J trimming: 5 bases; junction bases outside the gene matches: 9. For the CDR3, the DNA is TGTGCCAGCAGTATTCCCGGGACAGCAAACGAGCAGTACTTC. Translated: CASSIPGTANEQYF.

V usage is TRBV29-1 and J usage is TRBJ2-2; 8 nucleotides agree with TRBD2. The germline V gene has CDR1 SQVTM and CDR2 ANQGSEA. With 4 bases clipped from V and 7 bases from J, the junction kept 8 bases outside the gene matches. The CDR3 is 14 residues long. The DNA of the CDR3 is TGCAGCGTTGGGACTAGCAGCGGGGGCGGGGAGCTGTTTTTT. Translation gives CSVGTSSGGGELFF.

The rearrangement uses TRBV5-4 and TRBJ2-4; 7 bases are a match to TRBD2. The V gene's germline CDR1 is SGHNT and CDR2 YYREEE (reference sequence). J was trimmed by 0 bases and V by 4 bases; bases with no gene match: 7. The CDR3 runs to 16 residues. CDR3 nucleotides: TGTGCCAGCAGCATGGGGGGGGACTTAGCCAAAAACATTCAGTACTTC. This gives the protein CASSMGGDLAKNIQYF.

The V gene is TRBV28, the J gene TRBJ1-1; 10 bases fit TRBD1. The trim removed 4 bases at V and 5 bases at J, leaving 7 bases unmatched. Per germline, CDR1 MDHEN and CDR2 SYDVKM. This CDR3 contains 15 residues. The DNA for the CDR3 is TGTGCCAGCAGTTCCGACAGGGGGCGTGGGACTGAAGCTTTCTTT. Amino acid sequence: CASSSDRGRGTEAFF.

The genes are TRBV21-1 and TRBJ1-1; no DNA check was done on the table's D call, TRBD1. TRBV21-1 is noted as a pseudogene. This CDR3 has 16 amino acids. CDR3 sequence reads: CASSKALGTPNTEAFF. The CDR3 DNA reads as TGTGCCAGCAGCAAAGCCCTCGGGACACCGAACACTGAAGCTTTCTTT.

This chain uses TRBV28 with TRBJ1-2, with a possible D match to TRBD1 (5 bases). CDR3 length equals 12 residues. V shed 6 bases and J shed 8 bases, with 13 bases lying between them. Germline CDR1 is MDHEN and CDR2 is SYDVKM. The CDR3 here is CASSLGAGGYTF. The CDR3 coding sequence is TGTGCCAGCAGCCTAGGGGCTGGAGGCTACACCTTC.

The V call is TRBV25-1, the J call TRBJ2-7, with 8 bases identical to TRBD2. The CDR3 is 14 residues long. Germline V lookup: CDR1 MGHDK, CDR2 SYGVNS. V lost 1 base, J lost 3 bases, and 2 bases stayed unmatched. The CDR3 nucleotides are TGTGCCAGCAGTGAATCGGGAGGGGGCTACGAGCAGTACTTC. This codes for CASSESGGGYEQYF.

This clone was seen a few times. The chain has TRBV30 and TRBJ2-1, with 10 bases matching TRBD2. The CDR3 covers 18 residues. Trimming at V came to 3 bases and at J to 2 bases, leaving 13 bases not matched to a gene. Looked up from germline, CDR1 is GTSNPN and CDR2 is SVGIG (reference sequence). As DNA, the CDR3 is TGTGCCTGGAGATTGGGGTTGAGGACTAGCGGCGCCTACAATGAGCAGTTCTTC. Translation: CAWRLGLRTSGAYNEQFF.

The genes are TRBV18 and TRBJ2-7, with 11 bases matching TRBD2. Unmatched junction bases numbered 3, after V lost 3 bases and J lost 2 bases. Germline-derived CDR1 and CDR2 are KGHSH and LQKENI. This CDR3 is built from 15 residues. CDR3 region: CASSPYSGRAYEQYF. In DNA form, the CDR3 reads TGTGCCAGCTCACCCTATAGCGGGAGGGCCTACGAGCAGTACTTC.

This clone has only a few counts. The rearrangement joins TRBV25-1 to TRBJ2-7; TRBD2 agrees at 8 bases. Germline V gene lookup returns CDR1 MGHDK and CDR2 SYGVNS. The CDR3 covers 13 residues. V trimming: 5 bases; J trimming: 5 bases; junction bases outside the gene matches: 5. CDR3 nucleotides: TGTGCCAGCAGTTTAGCGGGGCGGGACGAGCAGTACTTC. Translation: CASSLAGRDEQYF.

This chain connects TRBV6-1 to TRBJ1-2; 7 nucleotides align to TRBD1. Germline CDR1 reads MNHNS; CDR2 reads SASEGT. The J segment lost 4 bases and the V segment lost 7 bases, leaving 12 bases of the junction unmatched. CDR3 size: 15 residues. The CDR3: CASKTGTAGSYGYTF. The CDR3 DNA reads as TGTGCCAGCAAGACAGGGACAGCTGGGAGCTATGGCTACACCTTC.

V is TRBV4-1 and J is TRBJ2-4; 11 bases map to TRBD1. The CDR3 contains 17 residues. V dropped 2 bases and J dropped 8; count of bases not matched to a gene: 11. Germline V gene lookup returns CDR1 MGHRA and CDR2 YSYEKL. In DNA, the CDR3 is TGCGCCAGCAGCCAATCCCGGGACAGGGGGGAGAGGGACATTCAGTACTTC. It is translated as CASSQSRDRGERDIQYF.

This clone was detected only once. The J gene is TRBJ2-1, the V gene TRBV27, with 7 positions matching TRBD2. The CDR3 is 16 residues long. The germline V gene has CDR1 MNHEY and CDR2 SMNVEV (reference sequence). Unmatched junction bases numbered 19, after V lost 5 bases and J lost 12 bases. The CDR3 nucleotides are TGTGCCAGCAGTCCTAAGCGGGGAAAGATTTATGGGGGGCAGTTCTTC. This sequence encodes CASSPKRGKIYGGQFF.

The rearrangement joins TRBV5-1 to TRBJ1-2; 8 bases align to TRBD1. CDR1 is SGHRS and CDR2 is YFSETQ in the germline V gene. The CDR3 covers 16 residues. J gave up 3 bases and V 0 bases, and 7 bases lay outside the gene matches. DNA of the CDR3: TGCGCCAGCAGCTTGGCCCTCGGACAGGGCGACTATGGCTACACCTTC. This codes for CASSLALGQGDYGYTF.

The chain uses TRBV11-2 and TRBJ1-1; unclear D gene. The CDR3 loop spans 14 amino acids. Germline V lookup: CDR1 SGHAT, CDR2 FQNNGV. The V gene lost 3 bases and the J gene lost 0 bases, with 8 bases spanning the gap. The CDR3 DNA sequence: TGTGCCAGCAGCTTGTCCCGGGTGAACACTGAAGCTTTCTTT. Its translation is CASSLSRVNTEAFF.

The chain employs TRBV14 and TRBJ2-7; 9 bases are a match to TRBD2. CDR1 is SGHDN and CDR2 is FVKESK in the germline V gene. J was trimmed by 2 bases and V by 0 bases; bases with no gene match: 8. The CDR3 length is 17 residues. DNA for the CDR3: TGTGCCAGCAGCCAAGACAAGGGTCTAGCGGGGCCCTACGAGCAGTACTTC. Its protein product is CASSQDKGLAGPYEQYF.

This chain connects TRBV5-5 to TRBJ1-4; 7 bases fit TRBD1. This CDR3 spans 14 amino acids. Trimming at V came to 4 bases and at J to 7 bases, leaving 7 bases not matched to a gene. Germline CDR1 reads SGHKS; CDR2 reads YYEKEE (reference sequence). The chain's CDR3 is CASSPDRDREKLFF. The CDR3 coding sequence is TGTGCCAGCAGCCCAGACAGGGATCGTGAAAAACTGTTTTTT. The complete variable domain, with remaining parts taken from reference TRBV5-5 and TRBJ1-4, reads DAGVTQSPTHLIKTRGQQVTLRCSPISGHKSVSWYQQVLGQGPQFIFQYYEKEERGRGNFPDRFSARQFPNYSSELNVNALLLGDSALYLCASSPDRDREKLFFGSGTQLSVL.

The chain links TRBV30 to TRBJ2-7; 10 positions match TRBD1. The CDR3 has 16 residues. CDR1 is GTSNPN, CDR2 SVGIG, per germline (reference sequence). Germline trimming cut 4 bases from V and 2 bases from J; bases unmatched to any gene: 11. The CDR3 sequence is CAWTLPRDRGPYEQYF. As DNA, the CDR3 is TGTGCCTGGACCCTCCCCCGGGACAGGGGCCCCTACGAGCAGTACTTC. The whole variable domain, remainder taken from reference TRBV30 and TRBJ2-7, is SQTIHQWPATLVQPVGSPLSLECTVEGTSNPNLYWYRQAAGRGLQLLFYSVGIGQISSEVPQNLSASRPQDRQFILSSKKLLLSDSGFYLCAWTLPRDRGPYEQYFGPGTRLTVT.

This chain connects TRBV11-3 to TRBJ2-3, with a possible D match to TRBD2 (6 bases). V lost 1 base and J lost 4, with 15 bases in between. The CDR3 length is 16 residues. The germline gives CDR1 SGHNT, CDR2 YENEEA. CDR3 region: CASSLGGIGGADTQYF. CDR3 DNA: TGTGCCAGCAGCTTAGGAGGAATCGGAGGGGCAGATACGCAGTATTTT.

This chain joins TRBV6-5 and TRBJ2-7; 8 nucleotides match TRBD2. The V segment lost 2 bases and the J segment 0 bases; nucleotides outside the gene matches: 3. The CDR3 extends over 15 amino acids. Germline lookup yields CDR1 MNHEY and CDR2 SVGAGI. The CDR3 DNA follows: TGTGCCAGCAGTTACCAGCGGGGGCCCTCCTACGAGCAGTACTTC. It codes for CASSYQRGPSYEQYF.

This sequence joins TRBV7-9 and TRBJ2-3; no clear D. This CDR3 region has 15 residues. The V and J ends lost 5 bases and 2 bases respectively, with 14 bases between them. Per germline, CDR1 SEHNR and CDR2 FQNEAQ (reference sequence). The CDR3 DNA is TGTGCCAGCAGCACGAGGAATTCGAACACAGATACGCAGTATTTT. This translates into CASSTRNSNTDTQYF. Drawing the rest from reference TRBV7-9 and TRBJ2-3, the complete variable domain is DTGVSQNPRHKITKRGQNVTFRCDPISEHNRLYWYRQTLGQGPEFLTYFQNEAQLEKSRLLSDRFSAERPKGSFSTLEIQRTEQGDSAMYLCASSTRNSNTDTQYFGPGTRLTVL.

In DNA form, the CDR3 reads TGTGCCAGCAGTCCGACTGCGGTAGCCAAAAACATTCAGTACTTC. Translating it yields CASSPTAVAKNIQYF. This chain uses TRBV2 with TRBJ2-4; no firm D call. There are 15 residues in the CDR3. Per the germline V gene, CDR1 is SNHLY and CDR2 is FYNNEI. V dropped 5 bases and J dropped 0 bases, with 11 bases sitting between them.

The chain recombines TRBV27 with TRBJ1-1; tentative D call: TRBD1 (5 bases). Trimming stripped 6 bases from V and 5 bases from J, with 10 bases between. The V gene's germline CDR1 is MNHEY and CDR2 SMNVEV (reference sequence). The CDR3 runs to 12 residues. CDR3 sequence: CASSLPGTEAFF. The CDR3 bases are TGTGCCAGCAGCCTACCAGGGACTGAAGCTTTCTTT.

CDR3 region: CATSKGAGGGETQYF. The CDR3 coding sequence is TGTGCCACCAGCAAAGGAGCGGGAGGTGGGGAGACCCAGTACTTC. V gene TRBV15 combines with J gene TRBJ2-5, with 9 positions matching TRBD2. With V trimmed by 4 bases and J by 5 bases, 8 bases remained unmatched. The CDR3 runs to 15 residues. In germline, CDR1 is LNHNV, CDR2 YYDKDF (reference sequence).

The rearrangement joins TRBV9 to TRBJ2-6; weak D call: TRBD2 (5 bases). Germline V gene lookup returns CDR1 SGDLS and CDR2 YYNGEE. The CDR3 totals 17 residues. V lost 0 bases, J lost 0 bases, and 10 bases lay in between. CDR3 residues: CASSVAVEGSGANVLTF. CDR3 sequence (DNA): TGTGCCAGCAGCGTAGCCGTCGAGGGCTCTGGGGCCAACGTCCTGACTTTC.

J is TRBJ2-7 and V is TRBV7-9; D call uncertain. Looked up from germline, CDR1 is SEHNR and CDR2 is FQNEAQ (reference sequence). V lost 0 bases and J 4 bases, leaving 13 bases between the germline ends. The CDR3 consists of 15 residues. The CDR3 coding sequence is TGTGCCAGCAGCTTAGCGACCCAGGAAGGTTACGAGCAGTACTTC. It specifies CASSLATQEGYEQYF.

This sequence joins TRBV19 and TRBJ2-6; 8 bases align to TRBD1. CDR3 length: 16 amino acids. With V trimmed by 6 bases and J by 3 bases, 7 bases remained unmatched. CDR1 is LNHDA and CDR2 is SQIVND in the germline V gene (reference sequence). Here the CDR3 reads CASSDRGRNGANVLTF. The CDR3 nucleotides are TGTGCCAGTAGCGACAGGGGCAGGAATGGGGCCAACGTCCTGACTTTC. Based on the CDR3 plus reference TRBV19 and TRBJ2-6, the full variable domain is DGGITQSPKYLFRKEGQNVTLSCEQNLNHDAMYWYRQDPGQGLRLIYYSQIVNDFQKGDIAEGYSVSREKKESFPLTVTSAQKNPTAFYLCASSDRGRNGANVLTFGAGSRLTVL.

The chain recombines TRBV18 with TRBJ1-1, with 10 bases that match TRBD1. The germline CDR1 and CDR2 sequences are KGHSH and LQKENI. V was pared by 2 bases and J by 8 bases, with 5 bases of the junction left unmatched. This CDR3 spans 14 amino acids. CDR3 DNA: TGTGCCAGCTCACCATCGGGACAGGGGCGGGAAGCTTTCTTT. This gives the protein CASSPSGQGREAFF.